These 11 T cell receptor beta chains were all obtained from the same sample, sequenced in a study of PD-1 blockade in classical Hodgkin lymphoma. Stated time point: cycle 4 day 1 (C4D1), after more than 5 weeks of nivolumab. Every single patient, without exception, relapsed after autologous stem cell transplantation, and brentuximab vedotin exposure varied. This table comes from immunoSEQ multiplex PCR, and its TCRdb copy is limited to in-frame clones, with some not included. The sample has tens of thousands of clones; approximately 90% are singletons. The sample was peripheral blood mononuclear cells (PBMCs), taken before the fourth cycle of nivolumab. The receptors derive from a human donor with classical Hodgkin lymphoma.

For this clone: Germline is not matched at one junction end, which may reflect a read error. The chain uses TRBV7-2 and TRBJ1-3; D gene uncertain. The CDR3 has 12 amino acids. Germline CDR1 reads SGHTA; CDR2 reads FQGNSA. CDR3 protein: CASTPGGNTIYF. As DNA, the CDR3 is TGTGCAAGCACCCCGGGTGGAAACACCATATATTTT. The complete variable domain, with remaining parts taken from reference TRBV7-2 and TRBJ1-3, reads GAGVSQSPSNKVTEKGKDVELRCDPISGHTALYWYRQSLGQGLEFLIYFQGNSAPDKSGLPSDRFSAERTGGSVSTLTIQRTQQEDSAVYLCASTPGGNTIYFGEGSWLTVV.

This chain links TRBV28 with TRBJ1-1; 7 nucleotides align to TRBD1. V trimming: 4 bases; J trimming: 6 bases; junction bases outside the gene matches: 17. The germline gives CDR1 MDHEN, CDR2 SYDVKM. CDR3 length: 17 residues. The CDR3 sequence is CASSYTGTALGYAEAFF. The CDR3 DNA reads TGTGCCAGCAGTTACACCGGGACAGCTTTGGGGTATGCTGAAGCTTTCTTT.

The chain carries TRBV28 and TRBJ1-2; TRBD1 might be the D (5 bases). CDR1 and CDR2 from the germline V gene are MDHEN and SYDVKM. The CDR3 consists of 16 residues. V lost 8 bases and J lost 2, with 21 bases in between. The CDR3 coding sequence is TGTGCCAGCCGGTGGGGACCCCGAAGGTCCAACTATGGCTACACCTTC. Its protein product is CASRWGPRRSNYGYTF.

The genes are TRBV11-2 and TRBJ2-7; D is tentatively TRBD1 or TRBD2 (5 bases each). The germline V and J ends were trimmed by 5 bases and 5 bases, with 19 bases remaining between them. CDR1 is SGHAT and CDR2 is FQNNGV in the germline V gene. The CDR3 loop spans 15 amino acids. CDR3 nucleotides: TGTGCCAGCAGCCCCAACCCGCCGGGGCGGGACGAGCAGTACTTC. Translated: CASSPNPPGRDEQYF.

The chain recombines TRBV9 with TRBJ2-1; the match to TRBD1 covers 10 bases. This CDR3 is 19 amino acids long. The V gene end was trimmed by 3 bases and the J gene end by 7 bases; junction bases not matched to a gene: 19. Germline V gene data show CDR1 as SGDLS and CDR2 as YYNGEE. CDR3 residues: CASSAPKRPGQGSQNEQFF. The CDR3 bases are TGTGCCAGCAGCGCCCCTAAGAGGCCGGGACAGGGGAGTCAGAATGAGCAGTTCTTC. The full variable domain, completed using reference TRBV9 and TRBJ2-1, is DSGVTQTPKHLITATGQRVTLRCSPRSGDLSVYWYQQSLDQGLQFLIQYYNGEERAKGNILERFSAQQFPDLHSELNLSSLELGDSALYFCASSAPKRPGQGSQNEQFFGPGTRLTVL.

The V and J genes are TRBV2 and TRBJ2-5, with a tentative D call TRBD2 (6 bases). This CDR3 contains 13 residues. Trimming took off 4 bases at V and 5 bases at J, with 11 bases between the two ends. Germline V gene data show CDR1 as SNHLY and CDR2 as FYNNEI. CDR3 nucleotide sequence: TGTGCCAGCAGTGCCGGGGGTTCGGAGACCCAGTACTTC. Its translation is CASSAGGSETQYF.

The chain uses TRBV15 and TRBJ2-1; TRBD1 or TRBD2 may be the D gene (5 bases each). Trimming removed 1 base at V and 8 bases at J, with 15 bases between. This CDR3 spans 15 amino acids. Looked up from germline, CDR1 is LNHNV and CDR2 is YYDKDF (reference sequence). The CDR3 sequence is CATSRAAAGADEQFF. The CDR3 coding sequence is TGTGCCACCAGCAGAGCCGCGGCCGGGGCCGATGAGCAGTTCTTC. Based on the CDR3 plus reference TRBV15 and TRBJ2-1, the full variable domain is DAMVIQNPRYQVTQFGKPVTLSCSQTLNHNVMYWYQQKSSQAPKLLFHYYDKDFNNEADTPDNFQSRRPNTSFCFLDIRSPGLGDTAMYLCATSRAAAGADEQFFGPGTRLTVL.

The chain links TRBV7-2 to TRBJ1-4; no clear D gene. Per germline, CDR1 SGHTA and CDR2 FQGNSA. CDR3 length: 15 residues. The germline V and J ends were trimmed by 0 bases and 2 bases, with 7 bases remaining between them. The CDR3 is CASSLAGWTNEKLFF. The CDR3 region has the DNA TGTGCCAGCAGCTTAGCGGGTTGGACTAATGAAAAACTGTTTTTT.

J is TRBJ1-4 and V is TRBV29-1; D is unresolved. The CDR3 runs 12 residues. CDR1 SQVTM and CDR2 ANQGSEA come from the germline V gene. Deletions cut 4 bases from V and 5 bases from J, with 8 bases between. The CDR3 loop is CSVARGNEKLFF. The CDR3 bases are TGCAGCGTTGCCCGGGGAAATGAAAAACTGTTTTTT.

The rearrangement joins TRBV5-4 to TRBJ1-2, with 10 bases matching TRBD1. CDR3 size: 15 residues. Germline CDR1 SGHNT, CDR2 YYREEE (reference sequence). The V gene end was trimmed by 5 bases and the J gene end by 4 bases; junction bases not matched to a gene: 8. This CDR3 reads CASSPGQGSGYGYTF. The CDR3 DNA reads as TGTGCCAGCAGTCCGGGACAGGGGTCAGGCTATGGCTACACCTTC.

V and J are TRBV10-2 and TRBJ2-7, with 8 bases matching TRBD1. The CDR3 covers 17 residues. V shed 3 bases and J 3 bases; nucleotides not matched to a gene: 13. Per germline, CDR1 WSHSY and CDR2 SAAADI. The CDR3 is CASSENWGQATYYEQYF. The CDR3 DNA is TGCGCCAGCAGTGAAAATTGGGGACAGGCCACCTACTACGAGCAGTACTTC.